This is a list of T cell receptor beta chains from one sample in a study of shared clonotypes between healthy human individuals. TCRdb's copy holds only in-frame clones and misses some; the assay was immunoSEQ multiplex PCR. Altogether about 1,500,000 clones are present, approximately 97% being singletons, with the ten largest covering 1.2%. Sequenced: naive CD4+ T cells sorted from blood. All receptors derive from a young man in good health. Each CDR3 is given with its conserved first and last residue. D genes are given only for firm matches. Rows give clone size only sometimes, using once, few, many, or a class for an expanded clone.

TGCAGCGTTGAAGTGGTGGCCAAAAACATTCAGTACTTC	CSVEVVAKNIQYF	NA	NA	TRBV29-1	TRBJ2-4
TGTGCCACCAGTCCAGGTAGCGGGAGGACCTCAGATACGCAGTATTTT	CATSPGSGRTSDTQYF	NA	TRBD2	TRBV15	TRBJ2-3
TGTGCCAGCAGTTCCGCCCTTCGGGGGCACACAGATACGCAGTATTTT	CASSSALRGHTDTQYF	NA	NA	TRBV6-5	TRBJ2-3
TGTGCCAGCAGCCCTAGGGACACTGAAGCTTTCTTT	CASSPRDTEAFF	NA	NA	TRBV11-2	TRBJ1-1
TGTGCCAGTAGCTTACAGGGCTTGCAGCCCCAGCATTTT	CASSLQGLQPQHF	few	NA	TRBV19	TRBJ1-5
TGTGCCAGCCGGTACAGGGGCTCTAGCACAGATACGCAGTATTTT	CASRYRGSSTDTQYF	NA	TRBD1	TRBV2	TRBJ2-3
TGTGCCAGCAGGCAAGGAGGCACAGATACGCAGTATTTT	CASRQGGTDTQYF	NA	NA	TRBV7-2	TRBJ2-3
TGTGCCAGCAGCTCTAGCGGGAGTGGGGAGACCCAGTACTTC	CASSSSGSGETQYF	NA	TRBD2	TRBV5-6	TRBJ2-5
TGTGCCAGCAGTAGCGGACAGGATGGCTACACCTTC	CASSSGQDGYTF	NA	TRBD1	TRBV6-6	TRBJ1-2
TGTGCCAGCCTTGGAGGACTAGGACAACATAGGGAGCAGTTCTTC	CASLGGLGQHREQFF	NA	TRBD2	TRBV2	TRBJ2-1
TGTGCCAGCAGCGTAGCCTCACTACAGGGCCTGAACACTGAAGCTTTCTTT	CASSVASLQGLNTEAFF	NA	NA	TRBV9	TRBJ1-1
TGTGCCAGCAGCTTAGGGGGGACCAGCAATGAGCAGTTCTTC	CASSLGGTSNEQFF	NA	NA	TRBV7-9	TRBJ2-1
TGTGCCAGCAGCGGGACGGCGAGTTCGAGCACAGATACGCAGTATTTT	CASSGTASSSTDTQYF	NA	NA	TRBV11-3	TRBJ2-3
TGTGCAAGTCGCTCCCAATACCCGCGGGGGCGCGACACAGATACGCAGTATTTT	CASRSQYPRGRDTDTQYF	NA	NA	TRBV12-2	TRBJ2-3
TGTGCCAGCAGGAGGAGGAATGAGCAGTTCTTC	CASRRRNEQFF	NA	NA	TRBV5-6	TRBJ2-1
TGTGCCAGCTCACCCGGACAGATTAGCTATGGCTACACCTTC	CASSPGQISYGYTF	NA	NA	TRBV18	TRBJ1-2
TGTGCCAGCAGCCAAGGTCGGGGAGCGAACACCGGGGAGCTGTTTTTT	CASSQGRGANTGELFF	NA	NA	TRBV4-2	TRBJ2-2
TGTGCCAGCAGCCCGTCGGGCCGGAACACTGAAGCTTTCTTT	CASSPSGRNTEAFF	NA	NA	TRBV5-4	TRBJ1-1
TGTGCCAGCAGTTACGGTACAGACAATGAGCAGTTCTTC	CASSYGTDNEQFF	NA	NA	TRBV6-5	TRBJ2-1
TGTGCCAGTTCATCGGACTCCAATGAGCAGTTCTTC	CASSSDSNEQFF	few	NA	TRBV2	TRBJ2-1
TGCGCCAGCAGCCCTCAGGGCCTGAACACTGAAGCTTTCTTT	CASSPQGLNTEAFF	once	NA	TRBV4-3	TRBJ1-1
TGTGCCAGCAGCTCTTATTGGTCGGGAGCGTCCCAAGAGACCCAGTACTTC	CASSSYWSGASQETQYF	NA	NA	TRBV5-6	TRBJ2-5
TGTGCCAGCAGTGAGGGGGCCTTTCGGGAAAAACTGTTTTTT	CASSEGAFREKLFF	NA	NA	TRBV2	TRBJ1-4
TGCGCCAGCAGCGGGGGACAGGAGGTATACGAGCAGTACTTC	CASSGGQEVYEQYF	NA	TRBD1	TRBV5-1	TRBJ2-7
TGTGCCAGCAGCCCTACGGGAAGTGCTGACAATGAGCAGTTCTTC	CASSPTGSADNEQFF	NA	NA	TRBV7-9	TRBJ2-1
TGTGCCAGCAGCTTAATCGGGGGCGGATACGAGCAGTACTTC	CASSLIGGGYEQYF	NA	NA	TRBV7-9	TRBJ2-7
TGTGCCAGCTCACCCCGGACAGGGGGCAATGAGCAGTTCTTC	CASSPRTGGNEQFF	NA	TRBD1	TRBV18	TRBJ2-1
TGTGCCAGCAGCGACGCCGGGACTTCGAACACCGGGGAGCTGTTTTTT	CASSDAGTSNTGELFF	NA	NA	TRBV5-4	TRBJ2-2
TGTGCCTGGAAGGCCCCAGCTCCCTCCTACGAGCAGTACTTC	CAWKAPAPSYEQYF	NA	NA	TRBV30	TRBJ2-7
TGTGCCAGCCGCCCCACAGGGGTGAGAGGGAATGAGCAGTTCTTC	CASRPTGVRGNEQFF	once	TRBD1	TRBV6-5	TRBJ2-1
TGTGCCAGCAGCCAACCGGGAGGTCAAGAGACCCAGTACTTC	CASSQPGGQETQYF	NA	TRBD2	TRBV14	TRBJ2-5
TGTGCCAGCAGCTTTGGAGCGAAGGACTATGGCTACACCTTC	CASSFGAKDYGYTF	once	NA	TRBV5-5	TRBJ1-2
TGTGCCAGCAGCTTAAGGGGTGGTTCGACAGGAATCGTGAACACTGAAGCTTTCTTT	CASSLRGGSTGIVNTEAFF	NA	NA	TRBV7-3	TRBJ1-1
TGTGCCAGCAGTCCCCCCCGGGGCTTAGGGAGTGGTGAGCAGTTCTTC	CASSPPRGLGSGEQFF	once	NA	TRBV28	TRBJ2-1
TGTGCCAGCAGCGTCTCGACTAGTTCTTACGAGCAGTACTTC	CASSVSTSSYEQYF	NA	NA	TRBV9	TRBJ2-7
TGTGCCAGCAGCTTAGAGGGGGTAGTGCATGAAAAACTGTTTTTT	CASSLEGVVHEKLFF	NA	NA	TRBV7-8	TRBJ1-4